The T cell receptor (beta chain) under discussion was sequenced for a study of blood T cells in healthy people across ages. A sample-barcoded 5' primer and a J-beta primer mix were used in a second PCR of roughly 7 to 11 cycles. TCRdb independently ran MiXCR on the 5' RACE reads; one entry per CDR3 protein. The sample holds 1,500,000 or so distinct CDR3 sequences, approximately 59% seen once. The CDR3 loop spans 14 amino acids. With V trimmed by 4 bases and J by 4 bases, 4 bases remained unmatched. Study-level points and caveats: The study regarded diversity estimates from one million T cells as underestimates.

To note about this clonotype: No antigen is known for it.

The sequenced material came from blood. V is TRBV12-3 or TRBV12-4 and J is TRBJ2-7; 10 bases are shared with TRBD1. This clonotype was obtained from a man aged 18 to 30 in good health. In nucleotides, the CDR3 is TGTGCCAGCAGTTGGGACAGGGGTAAATACGAGCAGTACTTC. Translated, it gives CASSWDRGKYEQYF.